This TCR beta chain was recorded in a study of cytomegalovirus exposure and HLA in healthy donors. As for the study in general: Earlier findings included 100 million to 130 million unique TCR beta sequences obtained from 150 million to 200 million T cells. Broader study findings: TCR beta sequences reportedly predicted the HLA-A and HLA-B alleles of most subjects accurately. DRB1 showed the most TCR associations and HLA-C the fewest in a later analysis, as rates varied by HLA locus. The authors enumerated over 150 TCR beta chains as linked to cytomegalovirus.

A remark on this clone: What it binds is not known.

Amplification used 60 Vbeta primers and 13 Jbeta primers. Profiled with immunoSEQ multiplex PCR; TCRdb holds only in-frame clones, not every one. The sample has 150,000 to 200,000 clones; 65% to 80% are singletons. V lost 2 bases to trimming and J lost 5 bases; unmatched junction nucleotides: 5. CDR1 and CDR2 (germline): MNHEY, SVGAGI. This CDR3 region has 15 residues. This chain connects TRBV6-5 to TRBJ1-3; the match to TRBD1 covers 8 bases. The receptor comes from a woman aged 40-49 years in good health and CMV-seronegative. Material for sequencing was PBMCs. The DNA of the CDR3 is TGTGCCAGCAGTTACGGACAGGGCAACAGAAACACCATATATTTT. Translation gives CASSYGQGNRNTIYF.